Each of the 21 T cell receptor beta chains below was sequenced from the same sample in a study of a mutant IDH1 vaccine in newly diagnosed glioma. TCRdb's copy holds only in-frame clones and misses some; the assay was immunoSEQ multiplex PCR. The sample records tens of thousands of clones, roughly nine tenths being singletons. Regarding time point: baseline, week 1 (first vaccination visit). Treatment in this sample: pre-vaccination baseline after standard-of-care therapy. Sample: PBMCs, taken from a glioma patient treated with radiotherapy, temozolomide or both. Receptor source: a woman in her thirties or forties with glioma.

The chain carries TRBV9 and TRBJ2-1; weak D call: TRBD2 (6 bases). This CDR3 is built from 15 residues. Trimming left V 4 bases short and J 7 bases short, with 18 bases between. Germline CDR1 is SGDLS and CDR2 is YYNGEE. In DNA form, the CDR3 reads TGTGCCAGCAGCCCTAGGAGGGCTTTTACAAATGAGCAGTTCTTC. It encodes CASSPRRAFTNEQFF.

The chain is built from TRBV4-1 and TRBJ2-2; TRBD1 aligns across 7 bases. V was pared by 7 bases and J by 5 bases, with 19 bases of the junction left unmatched. Germline V gives CDR1 MGHRA, CDR2 YSYEKL. The CDR3 runs to 18 residues. The CDR3 nucleotides read TGCGCCAGCATCACAACTTTTAATCCGGGACAGCCGACCGGGGAGCTGTTTTTT. This translates into CASITTFNPGQPTGELFF.

The genes are TRBV19 and TRBJ1-1; D unclear. Germline loops: CDR1 LNHDA, CDR2 SQIVND (reference sequence). The CDR3 is 15 amino acids. Trimming took 5 bases from V and 2 from J, leaving 15 bases between them. The CDR3 region has the DNA TGTGCCAGTAGTTCGTGGGCAGTAGGCAACACTGAAGCTTTCTTT. This encodes CASSSWAVGNTEAFF.

This rearrangement joins TRBV5-1 to TRBJ2-7; tentatively, D is TRBD2 (6 bases). V lost 0 bases, J lost 4 bases, and 17 bases lay in between. Germline CDR1 reads SGHRS; CDR2 reads YFSETQ. There are 16 residues in the CDR3. The CDR3 DNA reads TGCGCCAGCAGCTTGGGGGCCTTTGATCGGGGGTACGAGCAGTACTTC. It yields the protein CASSLGAFDRGYEQYF.

V is TRBV4-1 and J is TRBJ2-4, with 10 bases identical to TRBD2. The V gene end was trimmed by 3 bases and the J gene end by 1 base; junction bases not matched to a gene: 12. The CDR3 contains 19 residues. Germline CDR1 MGHRA, CDR2 YSYEKL. Here the CDR3 DNA reads TGCGCCAGCAGCCATGGGATCCCCACTAGCGGGGCTGCCAAAAACATTCAGTACTTC. This gives the protein CASSHGIPTSGAAKNIQYF.

This clone showed up just once. This specimen includes other DNA sequences encoding the same CDR3. The V and J genes are TRBV29-1 and TRBJ1-4; 8 positions match TRBD1. Germline V gives CDR1 SQVTM, CDR2 ANQGSEA. J was trimmed by 5 bases and V by 7 bases; bases with no gene match: 6. The CDR3 length is 13 residues. This CDR3 is CSAGDRRNEKLFF. In nucleotides, the CDR3 is TGCAGCGCCGGGGACAGGCGCAATGAAAAACTGTTTTTT.

The chain links TRBV6-1 to TRBJ2-7, with D tentatively TRBD1 or TRBD2 (6 bases each). CDR1 is MNHNS, CDR2 SASEGT, per germline. This CDR3 region has 15 residues. V was pared by 6 bases and J by 0 bases, with 15 bases between. This CDR3 is CASSWAGGTSYEQYF. In DNA form, the CDR3 reads TGTGCCAGCAGCTGGGCCGGGGGCACCTCCTACGAGCAGTACTTC.

The rearrangement uses TRBV30 and TRBJ1-2, with D maybe TRBD1 (6 bases). The CDR3 totals 13 residues. Germline V gene sequence: CDR1 GTSNPN, CDR2 SVGIG (reference sequence). V lost 1 base and J lost 4, with 10 bases in between. Here the CDR3 DNA reads TGTGCCTGGAGTGAGCGGACAGCCTATGGCTACACCTTC. Its protein product is CAWSERTAYGYTF.

Here the CDR3 DNA reads TGTGCCAGCAGCTTGCTCTACTCTCGCGGGACCACAGATACGCAGTATTTT. It is translated as CASSLLYSRGTTDTQYF. The chain uses TRBV5-8 and TRBJ2-3; D might be TRBD2 (6 bases). CDR3 length: 17 residues. Trimming cost V 1 base and J 2 bases, with 17 bases left between them. CDR1 is SGHTS, CDR2 YDEGEE, per germline.

The chain has TRBV19 and TRBJ1-5; D is undetermined. The ends were cut back, 2 bases at V and 4 bases at J, with 9 bases in the middle. CDR1 LNHDA and CDR2 SQIVND come from the germline V gene (reference sequence). This CDR3 has 14 residues. This chain's CDR3 is CASSISPANQPQHF. CDR3 DNA sequence: TGTGCCAGTAGTATATCGCCTGCTAATCAGCCCCAGCATTTT.

This rearrangement joins TRBV19 to TRBJ2-1, with TRBD2 as a possible D gene (5 bases). V lost 8 bases and J 0 bases, leaving 11 bases between the germline ends. This CDR3 comprises 14 residues. Germline values: CDR1 LNHDA, CDR2 SQIVND (reference sequence). CDR3 nucleotide sequence: TGTGCCAGTGGACTCCGGAGCTCCTACAATGAGCAGTTCTTC. It specifies CASGLRSSYNEQFF.

The chain couples TRBV6-5 to TRBJ1-1, with D tentatively TRBD1 (5 bases). This CDR3 comprises 14 residues. V gave up 2 bases and J gave up 2 bases, with 9 bases separating them. From germline, CDR1 is MNHEY and CDR2 SVGAGI. The DNA of the CDR3 is TGTGCCAGCAGTTACACTGGGGGAAACACTGAAGCTTTCTTT. Translating gives CASSYTGGNTEAFF.

This chain uses TRBV6-5 with TRBJ1-1; no clear D gene. The CDR3 is 13 residues long. In germline, CDR1 is MNHEY, CDR2 SVGAGI. The V end lost 7 bases, the J end lost 6 bases, and 15 bases lay between the germline ends. In DNA, the CDR3 is TGTGCCAGCACCTCCCCTCAGCACCCTGAAGCTTTCTTT. It codes for CASTSPQHPEAFF.

This chain connects TRBV20-1 to TRBJ2-7; TRBD2 is a possible D gene (6 bases). CDR1 and CDR2 from the germline V gene are DFQATT and SNEGSKA (reference sequence). V was cut by 7 bases and J by 4 bases, with 11 bases left in between. This CDR3 spans 11 amino acids. The CDR3 is CSGGTQYEQYF. CDR3 coding DNA: TGCAGTGGAGGGACTCAATACGAGCAGTACTTC.

This clone was observed a few times. CDR3 in amino acids: CASNPTGFKYTF. The CDR3 DNA reads as TGTGCCAGCAATCCTACAGGGTTTAAGTACACCTTC. The chain carries TRBV6-1 and TRBJ1-2, with TRBD1 as a possible D gene (6 bases). The CDR3 extends over 12 amino acids. The V gene's germline CDR1 is MNHNS and CDR2 SASEGT. Trimming shortened V by 7 bases and J by 11 bases, and 17 bases separated the two germline ends.

This clone was detected a few times. The gene calls are TRBV5-1 and TRBJ1-6; 7 nucleotides line up with TRBD1. After removal of 2 bases from V and 9 bases from J, the junction contained 8 bases not matched to a gene. The length of the CDR3 is 15 residues. Per the germline V gene, CDR1 is SGHRS and CDR2 is YFSETQ. CDR3 in DNA: TGCGCCAGCAGCTTCGGAAGGGGGCATTTTTCACCCCTCCACTTT. This gives the protein CASSFGRGHFSPLHF.

The chain couples TRBV18 to TRBJ2-5; D not resolved. The CDR3 has 12 residues. V lost 6 bases and J 5 bases, leaving 10 bases between the germline ends. The germline CDR1 and CDR2 sequences are KGHSH and LQKENI. CDR3 nucleotides: TGTGCCAGCTCGGGCCCCGTGGAGACCCAGTACTTC. Translation: CASSGPVETQYF. The whole variable domain, filled in from reference TRBV18 and TRBJ2-5, reads NAGVMQNPRHLVRRRGQEARLRCSPMKGHSHVYWYRQLPEEGLKFMVYLQKENIIDESGMPKERFSAEFPKEGPSILRIQQVVRGDSAAYFCASSGPVETQYFGPGTRLLVL.

This chain uses TRBV7-2 with TRBJ2-3; D might be TRBD2 (6 bases). Trimming took off 0 bases at V and 0 bases at J, with 19 bases between the two ends. CDR1 and CDR2 (germline): SGHTA, FQGNSA. The CDR3 runs 19 residues. In nucleotides, the CDR3 is TGTGCCAGCAGCTTAGCGGGGCTAGCGAGACTTTCTAGCACAGATACGCAGTATTTT. It yields the protein CASSLAGLARLSSTDTQYF.

This chain uses TRBV5-1 with TRBJ2-7; D perhaps matches TRBD2 (5 bases). This CDR3 comprises 17 residues. V lost 1 base, J lost 0 bases, and 17 bases lay in between. Germline V CDR1 and CDR2: SGHRS, YFSETQ. The CDR3 protein is CASSLSSMASISYEQYF. The CDR3 nucleotides read TGCGCCAGCAGCTTGAGTAGTATGGCTAGCATCTCCTACGAGCAGTACTTC.

This sequence joins TRBV28 and TRBJ2-1, with 9 positions matching TRBD2. V lost 2 bases, J lost 4 bases, and 6 bases stayed unmatched. This CDR3 is 16 amino acids long. Germline-derived CDR1 and CDR2 are MDHEN and SYDVKM. The CDR3 DNA reads as TGTGCCAGCAGTTTAATCGGGACTAGCCCATACAATGAGCAGTTCTTC. The encoded protein is CASSLIGTSPYNEQFF.

The chain carries TRBV6-5 and TRBJ1-2, with D perhaps TRBD1 (5 bases). Trimming pared 5 bases from V and 10 bases from J, leaving 11 bases between. Germline V CDR1 and CDR2: MNHEY, SVGAGI. The CDR3 length is 11 residues. This CDR3 is CASSQGGIYTF. The CDR3 region has the DNA TGTGCCAGCAGTCAGGGTGGAATCTACACCTTC.